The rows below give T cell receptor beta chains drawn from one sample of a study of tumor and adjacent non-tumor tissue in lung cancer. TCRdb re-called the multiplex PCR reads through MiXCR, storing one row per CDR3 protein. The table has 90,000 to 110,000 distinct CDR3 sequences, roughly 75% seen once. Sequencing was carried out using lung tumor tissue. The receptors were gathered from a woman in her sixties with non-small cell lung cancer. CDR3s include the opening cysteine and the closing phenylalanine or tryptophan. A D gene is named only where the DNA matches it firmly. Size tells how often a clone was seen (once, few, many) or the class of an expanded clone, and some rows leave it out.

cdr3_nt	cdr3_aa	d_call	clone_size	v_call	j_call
TGCGCCAGCAGCCGACGCCGGGACTCACAAGAGATCCAGAACTTC	CASSRRRDSQEIQNF	-	once	TRBV4-3	TRBJ2-5
TGCATCGGACAGGGGGTGACTGAAGCTTACTTT	CIGQGVTEAYF	TRBD1	-	TRBV29-1	TRBJ1-1
TGTACCAGCAGTGAAGGAAGGGGGGACCGGAACACTGAAGCTTTCTTT	CTSSEGRGDRNTEAFF	-	-	TRBV6-1	TRBJ1-1
TGTGCCAGCAATTTATATACATCAGGGTATGGCTACACCTTC	CASNLYTSGYGYTF	-	-	TRBV28	TRBJ1-2
TGTGCCAGCAGTTGCTCACTGGCTAGCCGGAACAATGAGCGGTTCTTC	CASSCSLASRNNERFF	-	-	TRBV6-2/TRBV6-3	TRBJ2-1
TGTGCCAGCAGTTTATTGGGGAACAGGGCCGAGGACACCGGGGAGCTGTTTTTT	CASSLLGNRAEDTGELFF	-	-	TRBV28	TRBJ2-2
TGTGCCAGCAGCCCAAGACAGGGGCGCAATCAGTCCCAGCATTTT	CASSPRQGRNQSQHF	TRBD1	few	TRBV5-6	TRBJ1-5
TGCAGTGCGGACCCGGGACTACGGACCGGCTACACCTTC	CSADPGLRTGYTF	-	many	TRBV20-1	TRBJ1-2
TGTGCCAACAGGGGTGGGACTAGCGAGGGGAGGTACCAAGAGAGCCAGTACTTC	CANRGGTSEGRYQESQYF	TRBD2	-	TRBV6-6	TRBJ2-5
TGCAGTACCGTCCCCCCGGGAGAAAACTATGGCTACACCTTC	CSTVPPGENYGYTF	-	once	TRBV20-1	TRBJ1-2
TGTGCCAGCACCATAGGACTAGCGGCTTACGAGCAGTACTTC	CASTIGLAAYEQYF	TRBD2	many	TRBV12-3/TRBV12-4	TRBJ2-7
TGTGTCAGCAGCTTGCGGAACAACACCGGGGTGCTGTTTTTT	CVSSLRNNTGVLFF	-	-	TRBV11-2	TRBJ2-2
TGTGCCAGCAGCTCGACTAACGGACTCTACAATGAGCAGTTCTTC	CASSSTNGLYNEQFF	-	-	TRBV12-3/TRBV12-4	TRBJ2-1
TGTGCCAGCAGCCAAGATGGGGGCCTTGGAAAACTGTTTTTT	CASSQDGGLGKLFF	-	many	TRBV4-2	TRBJ1-4
TGTGCTAGCAGCCAGGGACAGTCTCTCAATGAGCAGTTCTTC	CASSQGQSLNEQFF	TRBD1	once	TRBV11-3	TRBJ2-1
TGTGCCAACAGCCCTCGAGGACTAGCGGGGGGTACGAACACCGGGGAGCTGTTTTTT	CANSPRGLAGGTNTGELFF	TRBD2	-	TRBV11-3	TRBJ2-2
TGTAGCGTCCGCCCTGAGACCGATCGAAACACCATATATTTT	CSVRPETDRNTIYF	-	-	TRBV29-1	TRBJ1-3
TGCAATGCTAGAGCCCTCCCCCAGGCGGGGCTTTCCTACGAGCAGTACTTC	CNARALPQAGLSYEQYF	-	-	TRBV20-1	TRBJ2-7
TGTGCCGGCAGCTCCGATCCGGACCGCGTAACTGAAGCTTTCTTT	CAGSSDPDRVTEAFF	-	few	TRBV11-1	TRBJ1-1
TGCAGCATTGTGGGCCAAAGAACCGGCGAGCAGTACTTC	CSIVGQRTGEQYF	-	few	TRBV29-1	TRBJ2-7
TGTGCCAGCAGCTTGAGTGGGGGGACCGAGAGCCAGTACTTC	CASSLSGGTESQYF	-	-	TRBV5-6	TRBJ2-5
TGTGCCAGCAGCTTAGGCGGGCGCCCCCAGCGGTACTTC	CASSLGGRPQRYF	-	once	TRBV11-2	TRBJ2-7
TGCAGCGCTTACTCCGGACAGGGGGCGACCCAGTACTTC	CSAYSGQGATQYF	TRBD1	many	TRBV29-1	TRBJ2-5
TGTGCCAGCAGCGACCCGAGGCGGGGGTGGCCGTACTTC	CASSDPRRGWPYF	TRBD2	-	TRBV11-2	TRBJ2-7
TGTACCAGCAGCCGATTGGGCAGTGATGAAGCTTTCTTT	CTSSRLGSDEAFF	-	-	TRBV11-1	TRBJ1-1
TGCGGCAGCAGCGCCACTGGGACGGCCACAGATACGCAGTATTTT	CGSSATGTATDTQYF	-	-	TRBV11-2	TRBJ2-3
TGCGCCAGCAGCAAAGATTTGGGGGGATGGGAGCAGTTTTTT	CASSKDLGGWEQFF	-	once	TRBV4-3	TRBJ2-2
TGTGCCAACAGTGAGTTCACGGGACAGGGAAGCACTGGGGCCAACGTCCTGACTTTC	CANSEFTGQGSTGANVLTF	TRBD1	-	TRBV10-3	TRBJ2-6
TGTGCCAACAGCGCTAGAAATTCACCCCTCCACTTT	CANSARNSPLHF	-	-	TRBV11-2	TRBJ1-6
TGTGCCAGCAGCTTAATGGGGCAGAACTATGGCTACACCTTC	CASSLMGQNYGYTF	-	-	TRBV13	TRBJ1-2